This T cell receptor (beta chain) was sequenced for a study of blood T cell repertoires in COVID-19. Study details: Both acute and convalescent COVID-19 samples were obtained from the United States, Italy and Spain.

In its sample, this clone was seen once. Study processing details: The authors estimated nucleated cell counts from reference gene primer amplification. Only in-frame clones appear in the TCRdb table, and some are missing; sequencing was by immunoSEQ multiplex PCR. V, J and clone size were drawn from that table, and D and trimming were deduced from the DNA. Seen here are under 150,000 clones, around 89% observed once, and the top ten hold around 26%. Unmatched junction bases numbered 11, after V lost 5 bases and J lost 7 bases. Germline values: CDR1 SEHNR, CDR2 FQNEAQ (reference sequence). This CDR3 contains 15 residues.

The TCR comes from a human donor in a cohort sampled during active COVID-19. Specimen: peripheral blood. This chain joins TRBV7-9 and TRBJ1-2; 9 positions agree with TRBD1. CDR3 sequence: CASSPQQGALGGYTF. CDR3 DNA: TGTGCCAGCAGCCCTCAACAGGGGGCACTTGGTGGCTACACCTTC.